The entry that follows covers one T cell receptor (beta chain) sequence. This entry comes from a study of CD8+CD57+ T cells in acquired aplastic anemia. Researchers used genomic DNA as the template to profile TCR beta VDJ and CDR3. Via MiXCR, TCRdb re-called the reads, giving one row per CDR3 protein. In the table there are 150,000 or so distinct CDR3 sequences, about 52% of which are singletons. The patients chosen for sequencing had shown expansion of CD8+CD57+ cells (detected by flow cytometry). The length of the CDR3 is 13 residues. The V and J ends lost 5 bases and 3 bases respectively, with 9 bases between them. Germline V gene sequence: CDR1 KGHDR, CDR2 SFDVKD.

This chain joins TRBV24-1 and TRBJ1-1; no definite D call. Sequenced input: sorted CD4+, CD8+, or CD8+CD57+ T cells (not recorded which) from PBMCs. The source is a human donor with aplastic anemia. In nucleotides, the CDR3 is TGTGCCACCAGTGGAGGGAGTCACACTGAAGCTTTCTTT. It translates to CATSGGSHTEAFF.